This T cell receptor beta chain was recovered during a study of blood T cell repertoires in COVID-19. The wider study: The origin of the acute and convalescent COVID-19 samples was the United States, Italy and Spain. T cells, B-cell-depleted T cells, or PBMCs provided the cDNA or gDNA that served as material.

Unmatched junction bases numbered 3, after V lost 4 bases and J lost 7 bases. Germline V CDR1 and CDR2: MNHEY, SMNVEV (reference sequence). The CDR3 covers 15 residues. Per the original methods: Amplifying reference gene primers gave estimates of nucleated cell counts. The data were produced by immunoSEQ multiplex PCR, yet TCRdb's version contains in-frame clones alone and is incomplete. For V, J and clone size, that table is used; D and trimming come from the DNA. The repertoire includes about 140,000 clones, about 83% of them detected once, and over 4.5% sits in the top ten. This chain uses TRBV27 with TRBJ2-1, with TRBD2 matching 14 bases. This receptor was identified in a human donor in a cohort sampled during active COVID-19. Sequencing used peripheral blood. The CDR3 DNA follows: TGTGCCAGCAGTTCCGGGACTAGCGGGAGAAATGAGCAGTTCTTC. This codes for CASSSGTSGRNEQFF.